The 24 T cell receptor beta chains in this list originate from one sample, sequenced in a study of T cells in Graves' hyperthyroidism and ophthalmopathy. Using RNA transcripts as the source, TCR beta CDR3 regions were amplified. Using the HTBI primer set, a first-round RT-PCR was run on the TCR CDR3. Using its own MiXCR run on the multiplex PCR reads, TCRdb lists one record per CDR3 protein. The sample yields 600,000 to 650,000 distinct CDR3 sequences, around 15% seen once. The specimen sequenced was blood. The origin of the receptors is a woman aged 25-40 years with Graves' hyperthyroidism.

The V gene is TRBV20-1, the J gene TRBJ1-2, with D possibly matching TRBD1 (6 bases). Looked up from germline, CDR1 is DFQATT and CDR2 is SNEGSKA (reference sequence). This CDR3 has 16 residues. Trimming took off 6 bases at V and 2 bases at J, with 22 bases between the two ends. For the CDR3, the DNA is TGCAGTGCCACACCCCTTTCAACAGGGCCGAACTATGGCTACACCTTC. It encodes CSATPLSTGPNYGYTF.

This clonotype came up a few times. The chain recombines TRBV7-2 with TRBJ2-5; no clear D. V shed 6 bases and J shed 2 bases, with 10 bases lying between them. CDR1 and CDR2 from the germline V gene are SGHTA and FQGNSA. The CDR3 is made up of 13 amino acids. In DNA form, the CDR3 reads TGTGCCAGCAGTTTTACCTCACAAGAGACCCAGTACTTC. It codes for CASSFTSQETQYF.

This chain joins TRBV7-2 and TRBJ1-4; 7 bases fit TRBD1. This CDR3 contains 16 residues. The V gene's germline CDR1 is SGHTA and CDR2 FQGNSA. After removal of 5 bases from V and 3 bases from J, the junction contained 9 bases not matched to a gene. The CDR3 region is CASSPDRLRSNEKLFF. Here the CDR3 DNA reads TGTGCCAGCAGCCCGGACAGGTTAAGATCTAATGAAAAACTGTTTTTT.

The rearrangement joins TRBV20-1 to TRBJ2-1; D uncertain. V shed 3 bases and J shed 3 bases, with 3 bases lying between them. Germline lookup yields CDR1 DFQATT and CDR2 SNEGSKA (reference sequence). This CDR3 comprises 11 residues. The CDR3 reads CSASIYNEQFF. The CDR3 DNA sequence: TGCAGTGCTAGCATCTACAATGAGCAGTTCTTC.

Only a few counts were recorded for this clonotype. V gene TRBV7-9 combines with J gene TRBJ2-7; 7 bases are shared with TRBD1. CDR1 is SEHNR and CDR2 is FQNEAQ in the germline V gene (reference sequence). Trimming removed 5 bases from V and 1 base from J; junction bases left unmatched: 8. The CDR3 loop spans 15 amino acids. CDR3 coding DNA: TGTGCCAGCAGCGCCGGGACAGTCCTTTCCTACGAGCAGTACTTC. This gives the protein CASSAGTVLSYEQYF.

This clonotype was counted at least ten times. The rearrangement joins TRBV6-2 or TRBV6-3 to TRBJ2-3; D is perhaps TRBD1 (6 bases). V gave up 2 bases and J gave up 3 bases, with 12 bases separating them. CDR3 size: 15 residues. From germline, CDR1 is MNHEY and CDR2 SVGEGT. The CDR3 here is CASSYPPRGTDTQYF. DNA for the CDR3: TGTGCCAGCAGTTACCCTCCCAGGGGAACAGATACGCAGTATTTT.

This clonotype was counted many times. V usage is TRBV5-5 and J usage is TRBJ2-1; D is unclear. Per the germline V gene, CDR1 is SGHKS and CDR2 is YYEKEE (reference sequence). Trimming cost V 5 bases and J 5 bases, with 8 bases left between them. The CDR3 loop spans 12 amino acids. The CDR3 spells CASRRTDNEQFF. DNA of the CDR3: TGTGCCAGCAGGCGAACAGACAATGAGCAGTTCTTC.

Comments on this clonotype: This may be a read error: a much more frequent sequence differs by one nucleotide. Written as DNA, the CDR3 is TGTGCCAGCAGATCAGATCTAACAGTTGTGGAAGGGAATACGCGGTATTTT. Protein: CASRSDLTVVEGNTRYF. The rearrangement uses TRBV7-9 and TRBJ2-3; D call uncertain. Germline CDR1 and CDR2: SEHNR and FQNEAQ (reference sequence). There are 17 residues in the CDR3. The variable domain in full, with the rest retrieved from reference TRBV7-9 and TRBJ2-3, is DTGVSQNPRHKITKRGQNVTFRCDPISEHNRLYWYRQTLGQGPEFLTYFQNEAQLEKSRLLSDRFSAERPKGSFSTLEIQRTEQGDSAMYLCASRSDLTVVEGNTRYFGPGTRLTVL.

This clonotype was recorded at least ten times. The chain has TRBV7-8 and TRBJ2-1; D is unclear. Trimming left V 2 bases short and J 7 bases short, with 18 bases between. Germline CDR1 reads SGHVS; CDR2 reads FQNEAQ. CDR3 length: 16 residues. In nucleotides, the CDR3 is TGTGCCAGCAGCTTACATCGGTCGATGGACCGGAATGAGCAGTTCTTC. It codes for CASSLHRSMDRNEQFF.

The rearrangement uses TRBV28 and TRBJ1-2, with TRBD1 matching over 10 bases. CDR3 length: 16 residues. J gave up 7 bases and V 2 bases, and 10 bases lay outside the gene matches. The germline CDR1 and CDR2 sequences are MDHEN and SYDVKM. CDR3 sequence reads: CASSLAGTGVRAGYTF. The CDR3 DNA reads as TGTGCCAGCAGTTTAGCCGGGACAGGGGTTCGGGCTGGCTACACCTTC.

This clonotype was recorded at least ten times. The rearrangement uses TRBV18 and TRBJ2-7, with D maybe TRBD1 (5 bases). Germline-derived CDR1 and CDR2 are KGHSH and LQKENI. CDR3 length: 12 amino acids. V was shortened by 3 bases and J by 5 bases, with 8 bases between the two germline ends. The CDR3 loop reads CASSPSDNEQYF. The DNA for the CDR3 is TGTGCCAGCTCACCTTCGGACAACGAGCAGTACTTC.

The chain links TRBV27 to TRBJ2-2, with D perhaps matching TRBD1 (6 bases). Trimming took off 7 bases at V and 3 bases at J, with 6 bases between the two ends. Per germline, CDR1 MNHEY and CDR2 SMNVEV (reference sequence). The length of the CDR3 is 12 residues. This CDR3 reads CASKGDTGELFF. DNA for the CDR3: TGTGCCAGCAAGGGGGACACCGGGGAGCTGTTTTTT.

For this clonotype: One end of the junction varies from germline; a read error may be responsible. CDR3 in DNA: TGCAGTGCAAGAGGACAGGGCTCCTATAATTCACCCCTCCACTTT. Translation gives CSARGQGSYNSPLHF. The V and J genes are TRBV20-1 and TRBJ1-6; 8 bases map to TRBD1. Germline loops: CDR1 DFQATT, CDR2 SNEGSKA (reference sequence). The CDR3 has 15 residues.

The gene calls are TRBV4-3 and TRBJ2-1; D not certain. The V end was cut by 2 bases, the J end by 5 bases, with 7 bases between. Germline lookup yields CDR1 LGHNA and CDR2 YSLEER. This CDR3 is 13 amino acids long. The CDR3 region has the DNA TGCGCCAGCAGCCAATGGTTGGACAATGAGCAGTTCTTC. Translating gives CASSQWLDNEQFF.

The chain joins TRBV30 to TRBJ2-1; D remains unclear. V lost 0 bases, J lost 4 bases, and 7 bases lay in between. The CDR3 is 13 amino acids. Germline V gives CDR1 GTSNPN, CDR2 SVGIG (reference sequence). The CDR3 coding sequence is TGTGCCTGGAGTGTATTAGGATACAATGAGCAGTTCTTC. It specifies CAWSVLGYNEQFF. The entire variable domain, with the rest obtained from reference TRBV30 and TRBJ2-1, is as follows: SQTIHQWPATLVQPVGSPLSLECTVEGTSNPNLYWYRQAAGRGLQLLFYSVGIGQISSEVPQNLSASRPQDRQFILSSKKLLLSDSGFYLCAWSVLGYNEQFFGPGTRLTVL.

The chain has TRBV7-2 and TRBJ2-7; no reliable D call. This CDR3 is 13 amino acids long. Looked up from germline, CDR1 is SGHTA and CDR2 is FQGNSA. Trimming shortened V by 1 base and J by 3 bases, and 7 bases separated the two germline ends. The CDR3 region has the DNA TGTGCCAGCAGCTTAGAGGTCGGCTACGAGCAGTACTTC. Amino acid sequence: CASSLEVGYEQYF.

A few counts support this clonotype. The CDR3 reads CASSQEPGEGYEQYF. The CDR3 nucleotides are TGTGCCAGCAGCCAAGAACCCGGGGAGGGTTACGAGCAGTACTTC. V gene TRBV4-2 combines with J gene TRBJ2-7, with 7 bases fitting TRBD2. CDR1 and CDR2 from the germline V gene are LGHNA and YNFKEQ. Trimming cost V 0 bases and J 4 bases; bases outside gene matches: 6. The CDR3 has 15 amino acids.

This clonotype was recorded at least ten times. The CDR3 loop reads CASSYSGPYTEAFF. CDR3 sequence (DNA): TGTGCCAGCAGTTACTCAGGACCGTACACTGAAGCTTTCTTT. V gene TRBV6-2 or TRBV6-3 combines with J gene TRBJ1-1; D ambiguous. The V gene lost 0 bases and the J gene lost 3 bases, with 8 bases spanning the gap. Germline lookup yields CDR1 MNHEY and CDR2 SVGEGT. The CDR3 has 14 residues.

This clonotype turned up a few times. One end of the junction fails to match germline, which may point to a read error. This chain uses TRBV28 with TRBJ1-6; no firm D call. This CDR3 comprises 11 residues. Germline CDR1 and CDR2: MDHEN and SYDVKM. Here the CDR3 reads CASSLKSPLRF. The CDR3 DNA reads as TGTGCCAGCAGTTTAAAATCACCCCTCCGCTTT.

In regard to this clonotype: This may be a read error, as it is one base from a much larger clone. The rearrangement uses TRBV5-1 and TRBJ1-1; tentative D call: TRBD1 (6 bases). Germline assignment: CDR1 SGHRS and CDR2 YFSETQ. The CDR3 has 14 residues. The CDR3 sequence is CASRPDRMVTQAFF. The CDR3 bases are TGCGCCAGCAGACCAGACAGGATGGTCACTCAAGCTTTCTTT.

About this clonotype itself: This may be a read error: a much more frequent sequence differs by one nucleotide. The J gene is TRBJ2-1, the V gene TRBV28; 7 bases line up with TRBD2. CDR1 and CDR2 from the germline V gene are MDHEN and SYDVKM. The CDR3 is 13 residues long. The CDR3 region has the DNA TGTGCCGGCAGTTGGGACTATTACAATGAGCAGTTCTTC. Amino acids: CAGSWDYYNEQFF.

The DNA of the CDR3 is TGCGCCAGCAGCTGGGGGGACAGGGAATCTGGGGCCAACGTCCTGACTTTC. Translated: CASSWGDRESGANVLTF. The V and J genes are TRBV5-1 and TRBJ2-6, with TRBD1 identical over 9 bases. The CDR3 covers 17 residues. Trimming removed 3 bases from V and 1 base from J; junction bases left unmatched: 5. Germline-derived CDR1 and CDR2 are SGHRS and YFSETQ. Combining the CDR3 with reference TRBV5-1 and TRBJ2-6 gives the whole variable domain KAGVTQTPRYLIKTRGQQVTLSCSPISGHRSVSWYQQTPGQGLQFLFEYFSETQRNKGNFPGRFSGRQFSNSRSEMNVSTLELGDSALYLCASSWGDRESGANVLTFGAGSRLTVL.

The table lists this clonotype with many counts. Here the CDR3 DNA reads TGTGCTAGTGGTTTTGGCGGGAGGGGATACGAGCAGTACTTC. This encodes CASGFGGRGYEQYF. The chain links TRBV12-5 to TRBJ2-7; the match to TRBD2 covers 9 bases. CDR1 is LGHNT, CDR2 FRNRAP, per germline. With V trimmed by 3 bases and J by 4 bases, 4 bases remained unmatched. The CDR3 totals 14 residues.

This clonotype turned up a few times. The gene calls are TRBV30 and TRBJ1-3; D unresolved. V was shortened by 0 bases and J by 4 bases, with 13 bases between the two germline ends. The CDR3 spans 15 residues. The germline V gene encodes CDR1 GTSNPN and CDR2 SVGIG (reference sequence). Written as DNA, the CDR3 is TGTGCCTGGAGTGTATCCCTAGCGGGCGGAAACACCATATATTTT. It codes for CAWSVSLAGGNTIYF.